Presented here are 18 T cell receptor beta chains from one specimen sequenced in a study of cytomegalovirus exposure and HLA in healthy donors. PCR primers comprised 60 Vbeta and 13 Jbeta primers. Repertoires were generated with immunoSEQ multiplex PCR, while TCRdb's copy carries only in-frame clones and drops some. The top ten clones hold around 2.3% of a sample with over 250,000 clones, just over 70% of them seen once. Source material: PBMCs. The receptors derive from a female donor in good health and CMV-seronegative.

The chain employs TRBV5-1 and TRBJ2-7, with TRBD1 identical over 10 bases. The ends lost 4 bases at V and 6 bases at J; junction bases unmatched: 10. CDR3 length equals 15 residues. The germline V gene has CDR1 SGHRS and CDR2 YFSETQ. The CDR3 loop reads CASSLIPTGGPEQYF. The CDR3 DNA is TGCGCCAGCAGCCTAATTCCGACAGGGGGCCCCGAGCAGTACTTC.

The CDR3 bases are TGTGCCAGCAGTGAACAGGGCAGGACTGAAGCTTTCTTT. Residues: CASSEQGRTEAFF. This chain uses TRBV6-1 with TRBJ1-1; D possibly corresponds to TRBD1 (5 bases). The V gene lost 2 bases and the J gene lost 5 bases, with 9 bases spanning the gap. CDR3 length: 13 amino acids. The germline V gene encodes CDR1 MNHNS and CDR2 SASEGT.

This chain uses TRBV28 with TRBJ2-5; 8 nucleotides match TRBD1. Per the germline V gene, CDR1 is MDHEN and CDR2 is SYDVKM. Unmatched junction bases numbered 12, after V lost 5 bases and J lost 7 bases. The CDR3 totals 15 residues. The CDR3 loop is CASSATGEAVGTQYF. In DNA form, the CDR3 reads TGTGCCAGCAGTGCGACAGGGGAGGCGGTCGGGACCCAGTACTTC.

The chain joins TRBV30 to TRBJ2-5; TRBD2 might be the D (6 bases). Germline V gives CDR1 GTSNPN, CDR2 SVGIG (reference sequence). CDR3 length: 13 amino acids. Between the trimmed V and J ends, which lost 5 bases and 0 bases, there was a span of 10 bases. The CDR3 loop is CAWSAGHQETQYF. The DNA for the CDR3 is TGTGCCTGGTCGGCGGGACACCAAGAGACCCAGTACTTC.

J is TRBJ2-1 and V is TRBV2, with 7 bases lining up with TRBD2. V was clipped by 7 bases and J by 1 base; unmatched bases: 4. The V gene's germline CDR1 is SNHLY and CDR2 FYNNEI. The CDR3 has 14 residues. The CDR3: CASNLAASYNEQFF. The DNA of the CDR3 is TGTGCCAGCAATCTAGCGGCATCCTACAATGAGCAGTTCTTC.

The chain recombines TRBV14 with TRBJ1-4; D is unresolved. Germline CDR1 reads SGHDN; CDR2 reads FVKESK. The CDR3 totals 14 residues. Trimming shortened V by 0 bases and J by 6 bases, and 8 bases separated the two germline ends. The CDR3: CASSQDRVDEKLFF. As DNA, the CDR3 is TGTGCCAGCAGCCAAGATCGGGTAGATGAAAAACTGTTTTTT.

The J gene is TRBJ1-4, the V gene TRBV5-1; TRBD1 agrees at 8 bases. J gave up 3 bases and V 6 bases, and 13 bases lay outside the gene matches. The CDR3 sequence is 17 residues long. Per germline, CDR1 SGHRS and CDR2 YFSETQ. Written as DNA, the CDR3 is TGCGCCAGCACCATTGGAGGGACAGGAGCATCTAATGAAAAACTGTTTTTT. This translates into CASTIGGTGASNEKLFF.

The CDR3 DNA follows: TGTGCCTGGGGGCGAGTATCCTACGAGCAGTACTTC. Its protein is CAWGRVSYEQYF. The rearrangement links TRBV30 to TRBJ2-7; D gene ambiguous. Germline values: CDR1 GTSNPN, CDR2 SVGIG (reference sequence). Trimming cost V 5 bases and J 1 base, with 9 bases left between them. The CDR3 is 12 residues long.

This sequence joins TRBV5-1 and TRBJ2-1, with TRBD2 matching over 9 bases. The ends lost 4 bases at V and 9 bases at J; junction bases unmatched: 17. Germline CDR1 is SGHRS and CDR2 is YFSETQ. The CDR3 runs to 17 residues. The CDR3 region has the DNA TGCGCCAGCAGCGCGCTATCCGGGACTAGCTCCCCCTCTGAGCAGTTCTTC. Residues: CASSALSGTSSPSEQFF.

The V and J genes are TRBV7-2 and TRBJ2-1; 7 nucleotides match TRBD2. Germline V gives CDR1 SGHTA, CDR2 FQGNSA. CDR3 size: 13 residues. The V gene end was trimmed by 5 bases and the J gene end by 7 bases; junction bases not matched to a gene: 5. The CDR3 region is CASSGRAGNEQFF. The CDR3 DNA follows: TGTGCCAGCAGCGGGAGGGCCGGGAATGAGCAGTTCTTC.

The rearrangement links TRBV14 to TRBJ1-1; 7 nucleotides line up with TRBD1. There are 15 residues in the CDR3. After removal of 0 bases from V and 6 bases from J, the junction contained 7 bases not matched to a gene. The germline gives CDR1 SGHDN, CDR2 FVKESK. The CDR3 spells CASSQEGGRWAEAFF. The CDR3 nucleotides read TGTGCCAGCAGCCAAGAAGGGGGCAGGTGGGCTGAAGCTTTCTTT. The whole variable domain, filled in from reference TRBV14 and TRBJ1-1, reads EAGVTQFPSHSVIEKGQTVTLRCDPISGHDNLYWYRRVMGKEIKFLLHFVKESKQDESGMPNNRFLAERTGGTYSTLKVQPAELEDSGVYFCASSQEGGRWAEAFFGQGTRLTVV.

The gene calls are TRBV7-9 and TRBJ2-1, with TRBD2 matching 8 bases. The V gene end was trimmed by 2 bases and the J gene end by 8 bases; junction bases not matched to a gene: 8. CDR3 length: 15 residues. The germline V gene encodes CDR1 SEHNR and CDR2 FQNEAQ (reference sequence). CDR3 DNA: TGTGCCAGCAGCTTACCCGGGACTAGATCAGATGAGCAGTTCTTC. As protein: CASSLPGTRSDEQFF.

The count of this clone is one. The CDR3 region is CASKKPRDTYYEQYF. Here the CDR3 DNA reads TGTGCCAGCAAGAAGCCCCGGGACACCTACTACGAGCAGTACTTC. The chain joins TRBV2 to TRBJ2-7; possible D gene TRBD1, 6 bases. This CDR3 is 15 amino acids long. Trimming cost V 7 bases and J 3 bases, with 19 bases left between them. In germline, CDR1 is SNHLY, CDR2 FYNNEI.

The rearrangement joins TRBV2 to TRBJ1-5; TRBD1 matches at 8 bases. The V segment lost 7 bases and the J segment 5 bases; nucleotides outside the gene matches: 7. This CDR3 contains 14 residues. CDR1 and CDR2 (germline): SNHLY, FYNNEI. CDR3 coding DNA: TGTGCCAGCACGGGACAGGCCGATTATCAGCCCCAGCATTTT. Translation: CASTGQADYQPQHF.

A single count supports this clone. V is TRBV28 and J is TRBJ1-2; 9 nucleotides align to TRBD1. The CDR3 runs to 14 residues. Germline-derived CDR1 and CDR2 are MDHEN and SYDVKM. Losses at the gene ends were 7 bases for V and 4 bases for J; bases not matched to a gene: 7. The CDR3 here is CASNPGQGSYGYTF. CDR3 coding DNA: TGTGCCAGCAACCCGGGACAGGGATCCTATGGCTACACCTTC.

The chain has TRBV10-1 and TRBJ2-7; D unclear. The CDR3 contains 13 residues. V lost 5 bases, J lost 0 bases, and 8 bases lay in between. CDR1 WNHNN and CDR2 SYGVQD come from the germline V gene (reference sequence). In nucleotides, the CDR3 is TGCGCCAGCAGTTCGGAGTTCTCCTACGAGCAGTACTTC. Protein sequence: CASSSEFSYEQYF.

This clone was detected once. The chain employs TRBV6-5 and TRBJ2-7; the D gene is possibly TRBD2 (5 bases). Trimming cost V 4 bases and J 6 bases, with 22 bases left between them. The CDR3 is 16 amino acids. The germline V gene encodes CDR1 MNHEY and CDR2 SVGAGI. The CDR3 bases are TGTGCCAGCAGTTTCAGCCGGCTAGCTCATGTAGGCGAGCAGTACTTC. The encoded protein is CASSFSRLAHVGEQYF.

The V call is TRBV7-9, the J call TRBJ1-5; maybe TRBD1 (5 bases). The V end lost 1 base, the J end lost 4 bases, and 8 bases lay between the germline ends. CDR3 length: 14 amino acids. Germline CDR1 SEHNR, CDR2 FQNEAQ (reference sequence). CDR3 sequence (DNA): TGTGCCAGCAGCTTAGGGGGGAGGAATCAGCCCCAGCATTTT. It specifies CASSLGGRNQPQHF.